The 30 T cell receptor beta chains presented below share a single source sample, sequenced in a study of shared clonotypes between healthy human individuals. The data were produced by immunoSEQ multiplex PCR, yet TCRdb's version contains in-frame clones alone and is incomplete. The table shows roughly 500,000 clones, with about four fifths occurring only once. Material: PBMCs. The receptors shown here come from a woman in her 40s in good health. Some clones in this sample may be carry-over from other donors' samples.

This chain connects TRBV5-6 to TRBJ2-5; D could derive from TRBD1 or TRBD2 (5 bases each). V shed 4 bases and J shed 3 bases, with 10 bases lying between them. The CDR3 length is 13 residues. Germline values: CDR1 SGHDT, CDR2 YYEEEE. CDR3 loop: CASSPGTKETQYF. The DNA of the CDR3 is TGTGCCAGCAGCCCCGGGACCAAAGAGACCCAGTACTTC.

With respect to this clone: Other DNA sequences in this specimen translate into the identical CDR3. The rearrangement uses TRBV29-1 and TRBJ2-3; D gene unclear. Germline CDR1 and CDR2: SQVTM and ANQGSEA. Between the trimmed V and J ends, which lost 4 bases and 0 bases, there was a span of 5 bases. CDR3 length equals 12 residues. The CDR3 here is CSVGESTDTQYF. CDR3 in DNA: TGCAGCGTTGGTGAGAGCACAGATACGCAGTATTTT.

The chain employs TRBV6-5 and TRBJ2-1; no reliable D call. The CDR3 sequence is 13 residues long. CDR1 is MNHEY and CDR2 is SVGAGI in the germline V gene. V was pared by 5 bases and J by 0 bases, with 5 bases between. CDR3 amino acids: CASSEASYNEQFF. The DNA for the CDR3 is TGTGCCAGCAGTGAAGCCTCCTACAATGAGCAGTTCTTC.

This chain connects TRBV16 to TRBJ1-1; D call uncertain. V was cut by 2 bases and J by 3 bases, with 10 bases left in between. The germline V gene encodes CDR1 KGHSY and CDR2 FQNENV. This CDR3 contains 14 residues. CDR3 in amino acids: CASSQGRLYTEAFF. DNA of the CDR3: TGTGCCAGCAGCCAAGGCAGGCTCTACACTGAAGCTTTCTTT.

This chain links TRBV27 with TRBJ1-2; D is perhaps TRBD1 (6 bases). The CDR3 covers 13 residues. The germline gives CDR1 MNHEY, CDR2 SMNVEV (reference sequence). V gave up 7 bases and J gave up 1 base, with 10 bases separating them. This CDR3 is CASTQDSNYGYTF. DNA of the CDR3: TGTGCCAGCACGCAGGACAGTAACTATGGCTACACCTTC.

CDR3 amino acids: CASSQVTSGSYTGELFF. The CDR3 region has the DNA TGCGCCAGCAGCCAAGTGACTAGCGGTTCCTACACCGGGGAGCTGTTTTTT. The chain carries TRBV4-3 and TRBJ2-2, with TRBD2 matching over 9 bases. The CDR3 runs 17 residues. Germline V lookup: CDR1 LGHNA, CDR2 YSLEER. Trimming cost V 1 base and J 3 bases; bases outside gene matches: 6.

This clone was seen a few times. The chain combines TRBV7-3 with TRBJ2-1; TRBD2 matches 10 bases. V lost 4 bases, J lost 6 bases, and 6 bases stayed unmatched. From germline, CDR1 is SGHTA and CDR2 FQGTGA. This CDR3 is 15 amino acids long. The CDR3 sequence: CASSSPGLATNEQFF. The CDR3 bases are TGTGCCAGCAGCTCTCCGGGACTAGCGACCAATGAGCAGTTCTTC.

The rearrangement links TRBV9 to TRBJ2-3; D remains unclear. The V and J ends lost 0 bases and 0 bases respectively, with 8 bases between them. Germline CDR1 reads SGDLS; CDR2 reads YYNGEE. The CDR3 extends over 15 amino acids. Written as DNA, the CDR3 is TGTGCCAGCAGCGTAGCCAGCCATAGCACAGATACGCAGTATTTT. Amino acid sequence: CASSVASHSTDTQYF.

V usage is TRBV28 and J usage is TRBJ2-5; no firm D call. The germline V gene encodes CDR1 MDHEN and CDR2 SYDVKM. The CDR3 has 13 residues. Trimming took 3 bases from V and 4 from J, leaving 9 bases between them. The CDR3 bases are TGTGCCAGCAGTTTCAGGCGAGCAGAGACCCAGTACTTC. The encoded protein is CASSFRRAETQYF.

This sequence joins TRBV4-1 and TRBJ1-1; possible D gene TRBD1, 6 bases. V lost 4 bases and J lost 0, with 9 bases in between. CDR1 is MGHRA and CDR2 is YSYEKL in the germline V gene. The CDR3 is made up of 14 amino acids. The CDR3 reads CASSLSGVNTEAFF. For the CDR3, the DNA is TGCGCCAGCAGCCTATCAGGGGTGAACACTGAAGCTTTCTTT.

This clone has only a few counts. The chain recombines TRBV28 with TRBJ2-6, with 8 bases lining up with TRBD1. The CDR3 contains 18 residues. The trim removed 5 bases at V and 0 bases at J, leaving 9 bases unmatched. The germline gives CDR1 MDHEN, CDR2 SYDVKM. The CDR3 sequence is CASSPWTGTFSGANVLTF. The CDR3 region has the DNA TGTGCCAGCAGTCCCTGGACAGGGACCTTCTCTGGGGCCAACGTCCTGACTTTC.

For the CDR3, the DNA is TGTGCCAGCAGCTTAGCCCAGGTGGCGAAAGAGACCCAGTACTTC. Its translation is CASSLAQVAKETQYF. The chain carries TRBV11-2 and TRBJ2-5; unclear D gene. CDR1 is SGHAT and CDR2 is FQNNGV in the germline V gene. V lost 1 base and J lost 3, with 12 bases in between. This CDR3 has 15 amino acids. Supplemented by reference TRBV11-2 and TRBJ2-5, the full variable domain reads EAGVAQSPRYKIIEKRQSVAFWCNPISGHATLYWYQQILGQGPKLLIQFQNNGVVDDSQLPKDRFSAERLKGVDSTLKIQPAKLEDSAVYLCASSLAQVAKETQYFGPGTRLLVL.

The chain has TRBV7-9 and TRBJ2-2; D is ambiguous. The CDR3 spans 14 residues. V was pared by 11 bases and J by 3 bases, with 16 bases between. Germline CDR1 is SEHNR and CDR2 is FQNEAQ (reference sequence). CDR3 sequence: CALLDPTDTGELFF. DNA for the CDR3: TGTGCCCTCCTCGACCCCACGGACACCGGGGAGCTGTTTTTT.

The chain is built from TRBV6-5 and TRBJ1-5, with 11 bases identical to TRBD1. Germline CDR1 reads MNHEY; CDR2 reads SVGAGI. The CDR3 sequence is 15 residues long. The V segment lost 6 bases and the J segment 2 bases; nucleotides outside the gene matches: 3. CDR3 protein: CASRGTGGGNQPQHF. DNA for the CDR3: TGTGCCAGCAGGGGGACAGGGGGAGGCAATCAGCCCCAGCATTTT.

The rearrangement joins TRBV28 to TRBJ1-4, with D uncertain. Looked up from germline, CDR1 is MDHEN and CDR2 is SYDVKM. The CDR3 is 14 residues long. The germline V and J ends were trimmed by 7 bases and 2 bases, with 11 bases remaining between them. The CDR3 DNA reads TGTGCCAGCACGTCTGTACAGACTAATGAAAAACTGTTTTTT. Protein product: CASTSVQTNEKLFF.

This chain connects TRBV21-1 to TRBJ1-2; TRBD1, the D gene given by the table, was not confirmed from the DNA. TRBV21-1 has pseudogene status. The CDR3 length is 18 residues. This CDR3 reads CASSKERETGLLSYGYTF. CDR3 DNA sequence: TGTGCCAGCAGCAAAGAGAGGGAGACAGGGCTTCTCAGCTATGGCTACACCTTC.

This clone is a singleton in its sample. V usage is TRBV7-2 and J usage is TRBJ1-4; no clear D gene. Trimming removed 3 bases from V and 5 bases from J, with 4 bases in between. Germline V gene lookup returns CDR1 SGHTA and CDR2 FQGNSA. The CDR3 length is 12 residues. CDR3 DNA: TGTGCCAGCAGCTTCGTAAATGAAAAACTGTTTTTT. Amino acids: CASSFVNEKLFF.

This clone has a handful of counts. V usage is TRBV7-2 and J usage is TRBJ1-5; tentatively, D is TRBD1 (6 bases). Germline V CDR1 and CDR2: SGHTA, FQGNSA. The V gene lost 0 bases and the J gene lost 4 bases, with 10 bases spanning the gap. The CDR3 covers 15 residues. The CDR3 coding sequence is TGTGCCAGCAGCTTAGCGATACAGGGTAATCAGCCCCAGCATTTT. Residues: CASSLAIQGNQPQHF.

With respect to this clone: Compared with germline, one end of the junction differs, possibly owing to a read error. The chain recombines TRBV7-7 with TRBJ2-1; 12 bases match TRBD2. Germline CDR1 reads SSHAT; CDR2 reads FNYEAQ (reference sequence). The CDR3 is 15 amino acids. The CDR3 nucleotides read TGTGCTAGCAGCTTAGGACTAGCGGGGCACAATGAGCAGTTCTTC. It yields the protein CASSLGLAGHNEQFF.

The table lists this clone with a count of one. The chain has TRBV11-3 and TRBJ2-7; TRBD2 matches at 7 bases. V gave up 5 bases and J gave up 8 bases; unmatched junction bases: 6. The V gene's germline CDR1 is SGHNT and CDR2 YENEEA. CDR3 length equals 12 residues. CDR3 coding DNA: TGTGCCAGCAGCCATCCTAGCGGTAAGCAGTACTTC. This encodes CASSHPSGKQYF.

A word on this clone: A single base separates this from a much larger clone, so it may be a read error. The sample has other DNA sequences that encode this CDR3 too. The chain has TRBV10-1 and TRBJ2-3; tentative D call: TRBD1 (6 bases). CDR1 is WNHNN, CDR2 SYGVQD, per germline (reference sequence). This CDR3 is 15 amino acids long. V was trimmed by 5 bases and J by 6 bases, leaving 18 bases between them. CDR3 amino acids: CASSSGESDTDTQYF. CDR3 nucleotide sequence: TGCGCCAGCAGTTCAGGGGAAAGCGACACGGATACGCAGTATTTT.

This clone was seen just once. CDR3 amino acids: CASSTDREVTEAFF. The CDR3, as DNA: TGTGCCAGCAGCACAGACAGGGAGGTCACTGAAGCTTTCTTT. J is TRBJ1-1 and V is TRBV7-2, with 7 bases that match TRBD1. Unmatched junction bases numbered 7, after V lost 5 bases and J lost 4 bases. The CDR3 is 14 amino acids. Germline values: CDR1 SGHTA, CDR2 FQGNSA.

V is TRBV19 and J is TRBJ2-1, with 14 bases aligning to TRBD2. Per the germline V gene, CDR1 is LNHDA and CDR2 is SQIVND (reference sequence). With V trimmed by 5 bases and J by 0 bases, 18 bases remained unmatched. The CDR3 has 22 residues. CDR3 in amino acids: CASSLRDRGLAGDLNSYNEQFF. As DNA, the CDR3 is TGTGCCAGTAGTCTCCGGGACAGGGGACTAGCGGGAGACCTAAACTCCTACAATGAGCAGTTCTTC.

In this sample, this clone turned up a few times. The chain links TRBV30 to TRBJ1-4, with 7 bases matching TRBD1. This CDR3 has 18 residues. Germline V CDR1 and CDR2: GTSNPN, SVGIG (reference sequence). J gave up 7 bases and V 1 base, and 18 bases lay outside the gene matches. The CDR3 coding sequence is TGTGCCTGGAGTGGGCAAACTGCCTACAGGGGAAGGAGTGAAAAACTGTTTTTT. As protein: CAWSGQTAYRGRSEKLFF. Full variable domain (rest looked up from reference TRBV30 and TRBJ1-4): SQTIHQWPATLVQPVGSPLSLECTVEGTSNPNLYWYRQAAGRGLQLLFYSVGIGQISSEVPQNLSASRPQDRQFILSSKKLLLSDSGFYLCAWSGQTAYRGRSEKLFFGSGTQLSVL.

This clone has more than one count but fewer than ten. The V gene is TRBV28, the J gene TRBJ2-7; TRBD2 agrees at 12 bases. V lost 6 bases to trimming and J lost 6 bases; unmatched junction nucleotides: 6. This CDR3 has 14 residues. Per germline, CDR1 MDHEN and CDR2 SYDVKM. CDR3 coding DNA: TGTGCCAGCAGCCGACTAGCGGGAGTCTTCGAGCAGTACTTC. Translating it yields CASSRLAGVFEQYF. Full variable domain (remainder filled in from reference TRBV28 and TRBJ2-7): DVKVTQSSRYLVKRTGEKVFLECVQDMDHENMFWYRQDPGLGLRLIYFSYDVKMKEKGDIPEGYSVSREKKERFSLILESASTNQTSMYLCASSRLAGVFEQYFGPGTRLTVT.

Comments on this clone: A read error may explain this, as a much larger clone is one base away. CDR3 sequence reads: CASSSRENEQFF. In nucleotides, the CDR3 is TGTGCCAGCAGCTCGCGGGAGAATGAGCAGTTCTTC. V is TRBV7-2 and J is TRBJ2-1; 7 bases are a match to TRBD2. V was clipped by 4 bases and J by 7 bases; unmatched bases: 1. CDR3 length: 12 amino acids. CDR1 SGHTA and CDR2 FQGNSA come from the germline V gene.

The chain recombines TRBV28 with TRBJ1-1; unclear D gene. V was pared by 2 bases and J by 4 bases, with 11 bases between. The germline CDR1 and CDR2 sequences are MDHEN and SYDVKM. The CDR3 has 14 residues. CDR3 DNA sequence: TGTGCCAGCAGTTTAAAGCAGGATAGCACTGAAGCTTTCTTT. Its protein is CASSLKQDSTEAFF.

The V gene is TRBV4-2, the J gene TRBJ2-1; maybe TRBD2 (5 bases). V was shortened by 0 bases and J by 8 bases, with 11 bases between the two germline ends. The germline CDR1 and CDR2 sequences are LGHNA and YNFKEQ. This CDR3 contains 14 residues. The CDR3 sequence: CASSQDTGFDEQFF. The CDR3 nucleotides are TGTGCCAGCAGCCAAGATACGGGGTTCGATGAGCAGTTCTTC.

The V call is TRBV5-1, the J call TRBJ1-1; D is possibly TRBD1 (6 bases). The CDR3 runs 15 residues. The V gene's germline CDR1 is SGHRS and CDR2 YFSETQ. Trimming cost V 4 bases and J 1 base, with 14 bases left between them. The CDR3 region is CASSRQQGRNTEAFF. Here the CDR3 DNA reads TGCGCCAGCAGCAGACAACAGGGCCGGAACACTGAAGCTTTCTTT. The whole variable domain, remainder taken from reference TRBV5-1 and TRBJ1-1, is KAGVTQTPRYLIKTRGQQVTLSCSPISGHRSVSWYQQTPGQGLQFLFEYFSETQRNKGNFPGRFSGRQFSNSRSEMNVSTLELGDSALYLCASSRQQGRNTEAFFGQGTRLTVV.

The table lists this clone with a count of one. Here the CDR3 DNA reads TGTGCCAGCAGCTCAACCCCCAGGGGGACCCAGTACTTC. Translated: CASSSTPRGTQYF. V is TRBV11-2 and J is TRBJ2-5, with D tentatively TRBD1 (6 bases). Trimming took 4 bases from V and 7 from J, leaving 13 bases between them. The CDR3 has 13 residues. CDR1 is SGHAT and CDR2 is FQNNGV in the germline V gene.